Following are 3 T cell receptor beta chains from one sample sequenced in a study of blood T cells in healthy people across ages (dated by TCRdb to the mid-2010s). Libraries came from 5' RACE. The sequencer was an Illumina HiSeq 2500. A second roughly 6 to 11 cycle PCR used a sample-barcoded 5' primer and a J-beta primer mix. TCRdb's own reprocessing of the public reads used fastp at Q25 and MiXCR and kept productive beta chains. Every CDR3 protein is listed once, alongside the most common genes and DNA of its rows. The sample yields fewer than 1 million distinct CDR3 sequences; approximately 48% were counted once. The ten largest clones capture around 21% of the sample. Sequenced input: blood. The receptors originated from a man in his fifties or sixties in good health.

The rearrangement links TRBV7-9 to TRBJ2-5, with D tentatively TRBD1 (6 bases). The CDR3 covers 15 residues. Trimming took 4 bases from V and 4 from J, leaving 16 bases between them. In germline, CDR1 is SEHNR, CDR2 FQNEAQ (reference sequence). This chain's CDR3 is CASSWAQGSRETQYF. The CDR3 nucleotides are TGTGCCAGCAGCTGGGCACAGGGCTCGAGAGAGACCCAGTACTTC.

The V call is TRBV9, the J call TRBJ1-1; D perhaps matches TRBD1 (5 bases). Trimming removed 4 bases from V and 5 bases from J, with 21 bases in between. The CDR3 extends over 16 amino acids. Per the germline V gene, CDR1 is SGDLS and CDR2 is YYNGEE. This CDR3 is CASSPPSAGRWTEAFF. For the CDR3, the DNA is TGTGCCAGCAGCCCACCTAGCGCAGGGCGGTGGACTGAAGCTTTCTTT.

As concerns this clonotype: Just one base apart from a much larger clone, this may be a read error. This sequence joins TRBV4-3 and TRBJ2-5; TRBD2 is a possible D gene (6 bases). CDR1 is LGHNA and CDR2 is YSLEER in the germline V gene. This CDR3 is 15 amino acids long. CDR3 in DNA: TGCGTCAGCAGCCAGAACTTCGGGGGTTGGGAGACCCAGTACTTC. Protein product: CVSSQNFGGWETQYF.